A selection of T cell receptor beta chains follows, all from one sample in a study of long-term antiretroviral therapy in people with HIV. Method: immunoSEQ multiplex PCR; TCRdb's copy keeps in-frame clones and lacks some. The table has tens of thousands of clones, 84% seen once. The material sequenced was unsorted PBMCs, taken 0.1 years before starting antiretroviral therapy. The receptors were gathered from a man aged 18 to 30 with HIV. Both conserved end residues are part of each CDR3. D genes are given only for firm matches. Not every row has a clone size; where given, it reads once, few, many or a size class.

cdr3_nt: TGTGCCAGCAGTCCAACAGACAGGGGGCGCGAGCAGTACTTC; cdr3_aa: CASSPTDRGREQYF; clone_size: NA; v_call: TRBV28; d_call: TRBD1; cdr3_length: 14; j_call: TRBJ2-7
cdr3_nt: TGTGCCAGCAGCTTAATTGGGCGGGGGCAAGAGACCCAGTACTTC; cdr3_aa: CASSLIGRGQETQYF; clone_size: once; v_call: TRBV7-3; d_call: TRBD2; cdr3_length: 15; j_call: TRBJ2-5
cdr3_nt: TGTGCCAGTAGTATCGGACAGGGTGCTACCTACGAGCAGTACTTC; cdr3_aa: CASSIGQGATYEQYF; clone_size: NA; v_call: TRBV19; d_call: TRBD1; cdr3_length: 15; j_call: TRBJ2-7
cdr3_nt: TGTGCCAGCAGCTTAGGGCGGGGGAAGACTTCACCCCTCCACTTT; cdr3_aa: CASSLGRGKTSPLHF; clone_size: NA; v_call: TRBV13; d_call: NA; cdr3_length: 15; j_call: TRBJ1-6
cdr3_nt: TGCGCCAGCAGGACTGACAGGGGGGATGGCTATGGCTACACCTTC; cdr3_aa: CASRTDRGDGYGYTF; clone_size: NA; v_call: TRBV5-1; d_call: TRBD1; cdr3_length: 15; j_call: TRBJ1-2
cdr3_nt: TGTGCCAGCAGCTCCCGGGACAGGGGCTTCTCCTACGAGCAGTACTTC; cdr3_aa: CASSSRDRGFSYEQYF; clone_size: NA; v_call: TRBV5-4; d_call: TRBD1; cdr3_length: 16; j_call: TRBJ2-7
cdr3_nt: TGTGCCAGCAGTGAATTACAGGGGGCCGGCTATGGCTACACCTTC; cdr3_aa: CASSELQGAGYGYTF; clone_size: NA; v_call: TRBV2; d_call: TRBD1; cdr3_length: 15; j_call: TRBJ1-2
cdr3_nt: TGCAGCGCCGCCGGGGGCCAAGGGCCCGGGGAGCTGTTTTTT; cdr3_aa: CSAAGGQGPGELFF; clone_size: NA; v_call: TRBV29-1; d_call: NA; cdr3_length: 14; j_call: TRBJ2-2
cdr3_nt: TGTGCCAGCTCACCCGACGGGAGCCCTGGAAACACCATATATTTT; cdr3_aa: CASSPDGSPGNTIYF; clone_size: once; v_call: TRBV18; d_call: NA; cdr3_length: 15; j_call: TRBJ1-3
cdr3_nt: TGTGCCACCAGCAGTCGAAGACGGGACACCCAACAATATAGCAATCAGCCCCAGCATTTT; cdr3_aa: CATSSRRRDTQQYSNQPQHF; clone_size: NA; v_call: TRBV15; d_call: NA; cdr3_length: 20; j_call: TRBJ1-5
cdr3_nt: TGTGCCAGCAGTTTAGGCGAGGGGGGGCGCGAGCAGTTCTTC; cdr3_aa: CASSLGEGGREQFF; clone_size: once; v_call: TRBV27; d_call: NA; cdr3_length: 14; j_call: TRBJ2-1
cdr3_nt: TGTGCCAGCAGCTCTCGGGACAGGAGCTCCTACGAGCAGTACTTC; cdr3_aa: CASSSRDRSSYEQYF; clone_size: NA; v_call: TRBV11-1; d_call: TRBD1; cdr3_length: 15; j_call: TRBJ2-7
cdr3_nt: TGTGCCAGTAGCCCAGCGGGACTGAACACTGAAGCTTTCTTT; cdr3_aa: CASSPAGLNTEAFF; clone_size: NA; v_call: TRBV19; d_call: NA; cdr3_length: 14; j_call: TRBJ1-1
cdr3_nt: TGTGCCAGCAGCTTAGTAGGCGCCAGGGGCGCTGGCTACACCTTC; cdr3_aa: CASSLVGARGAGYTF; clone_size: once; v_call: TRBV7-9; d_call: NA; cdr3_length: 15; j_call: TRBJ1-2
cdr3_nt: TGTGCCAGCAGCGCCCCCCCCGGACAGGGTGGCTCTGGGGCCAACGTCCTGACTTTC; cdr3_aa: CASSAPPGQGGSGANVLTF; clone_size: once; v_call: TRBV7-3; d_call: TRBD1; cdr3_length: 19; j_call: TRBJ2-6
cdr3_nt: TGTGCCAGCAGCTTAGGGCACCTCGTAAACACCATATATTTT; cdr3_aa: CASSLGHLVNTIYF; clone_size: once; v_call: TRBV5-6; d_call: NA; cdr3_length: 14; j_call: TRBJ1-3
cdr3_nt: TGTGCCAGCAGCGTGGGGACAGGGAATGGCTACACCTTC; cdr3_aa: CASSVGTGNGYTF; clone_size: NA; v_call: TRBV13; d_call: TRBD1; cdr3_length: 13; j_call: TRBJ1-2
cdr3_nt: TGTGCCAGCAGCCCCGAGGCGCGGGGAGGCACAGATACGCAGTATTTT; cdr3_aa: CASSPEARGGTDTQYF; clone_size: NA; v_call: TRBV7-2; d_call: NA; cdr3_length: 16; j_call: TRBJ2-3
cdr3_nt: TGTGCCTGGAGTAACAAAGGGCTAGCGGACAATGAGCAGTTCTTC; cdr3_aa: CAWSNKGLADNEQFF; clone_size: NA; v_call: TRBV30; d_call: TRBD2; cdr3_length: 15; j_call: TRBJ2-1
cdr3_nt: TGTGCCAGCTCACCACCCTACAATGAGCAGTTCTTC; cdr3_aa: CASSPPYNEQFF; clone_size: NA; v_call: TRBV18; d_call: NA; cdr3_length: 12; j_call: TRBJ2-1
cdr3_nt: TGCGCCAGCAGTGAGAGACAGGGCACTGGAAACACCATATATTTT; cdr3_aa: CASSERQGTGNTIYF; clone_size: NA; v_call: TRBV10-1; d_call: TRBD1; cdr3_length: 15; j_call: TRBJ1-3
cdr3_nt: TGCGCCAGCAGACGGCAGACAGGGACCTACGAGCAGTACTTC; cdr3_aa: CASRRQTGTYEQYF; clone_size: NA; v_call: TRBV5-1; d_call: TRBD1; cdr3_length: 14; j_call: TRBJ2-7
cdr3_nt: TGTGCCAGCAGTTCCCCCGGGACTAGTACTATCTACGAGCAGTACTTC; cdr3_aa: CASSSPGTSTIYEQYF; clone_size: NA; v_call: TRBV28; d_call: TRBD2; cdr3_length: 16; j_call: TRBJ2-7
cdr3_nt: TGCGCCAGCAGCTACGGGGGAGAGACCCAGTACTTC; cdr3_aa: CASSYGGETQYF; clone_size: once; v_call: TRBV4-3; d_call: NA; cdr3_length: 12; j_call: TRBJ2-5
cdr3_nt: TGTGCCAGCAGTTTCCTGTTCCAAGGGGGTTATGACGAGCAGTACTTC; cdr3_aa: CASSFLFQGGYDEQYF; clone_size: NA; v_call: TRBV6-6; d_call: NA; cdr3_length: 16; j_call: TRBJ2-7
cdr3_nt: TGTGCCAGCAGTTTCCGGACAGGGGGAACAGATACGCAGTATTTT; cdr3_aa: CASSFRTGGTDTQYF; clone_size: NA; v_call: TRBV27; d_call: TRBD1; cdr3_length: 15; j_call: TRBJ2-3
cdr3_nt: TGTGCCAGCAGCGCCACTAGCGGATGGGGGTACGAGCAGTACTTC; cdr3_aa: CASSATSGWGYEQYF; clone_size: NA; v_call: TRBV11-2; d_call: TRBD2; cdr3_length: 15; j_call: TRBJ2-7
cdr3_nt: TGTGCCAGCAGTTACAACGCCGGGACTCCGGGCGAGCAGTTCTTC; cdr3_aa: CASSYNAGTPGEQFF; clone_size: once; v_call: TRBV6-5; d_call: NA; cdr3_length: 15; j_call: TRBJ2-1
cdr3_nt: TGTGCCACCAGCAGACACCATAGCAATCAGCCCCAGCATTTT; cdr3_aa: CATSRHHSNQPQHF; clone_size: NA; v_call: TRBV15; d_call: NA; cdr3_length: 14; j_call: TRBJ1-5
cdr3_nt: TGTGCCTGGAGTGTGGTACAGCGAGAGACCCAGTACTTC; cdr3_aa: CAWSVVQRETQYF; clone_size: NA; v_call: TRBV30; d_call: NA; cdr3_length: 13; j_call: TRBJ2-5
cdr3_nt: TGTGCCAGTAGTTCAGGCCTCTATGGCGCCAACGTCCTGACTTTC; cdr3_aa: CASSSGLYGANVLTF; clone_size: NA; v_call: TRBV19; d_call: NA; cdr3_length: 15; j_call: TRBJ2-6
cdr3_nt: TGTGCCAGCAGCTTAGTGGCGACTCCCTCCTATAATTCACCCCTCCACTTT; cdr3_aa: CASSLVATPSYNSPLHF; clone_size: NA; v_call: TRBV11-2; d_call: NA; cdr3_length: 17; j_call: TRBJ1-6
cdr3_nt: TGCAGCGTTGTGGGACTAGCGGGGTGGGATGAGCAGTTCTTC; cdr3_aa: CSVVGLAGWDEQFF; clone_size: NA; v_call: TRBV29-1; d_call: TRBD2; cdr3_length: 14; j_call: TRBJ2-1
cdr3_nt: TGTGCCAGCAGTTCAGGGGGCTCGTCCTACGAGCAGTACTTC; cdr3_aa: CASSSGGSSYEQYF; clone_size: NA; v_call: TRBV28; d_call: TRBD1; cdr3_length: 14; j_call: TRBJ2-7
cdr3_nt: TGCGCCAGCAGCTTCCTGGGACAGTTGAACACTGAAGCTTTCTTT; cdr3_aa: CASSFLGQLNTEAFF; clone_size: NA; v_call: TRBV5-1; d_call: TRBD1; cdr3_length: 15; j_call: TRBJ1-1
cdr3_nt: TGTGCCAGCAGCTTGGACGGCAGGGGGAAGTCCTACGAGCAGTACTTC; cdr3_aa: CASSLDGRGKSYEQYF; clone_size: once; v_call: TRBV5-4; d_call: TRBD1; cdr3_length: 16; j_call: TRBJ2-7
cdr3_nt: TGTGCCAGCAGTGAGCGGGGGGGCCCAGATACGCAGTATTTT; cdr3_aa: CASSERGGPDTQYF; clone_size: NA; v_call: TRBV6-1; d_call: TRBD2; cdr3_length: 14; j_call: TRBJ2-3
cdr3_nt: TGTGCCAGCAGCGTAGGTGGACTAGCGGGAGGACAGTACTTC; cdr3_aa: CASSVGGLAGGQYF; clone_size: NA; v_call: TRBV9; d_call: TRBD2; cdr3_length: 14; j_call: TRBJ2-7
cdr3_nt: TGTGCCAGCAGCGCGACAGGGGATGGTGGCTACACCTTC; cdr3_aa: CASSATGDGGYTF; clone_size: NA; v_call: TRBV21-1; d_call: NA; cdr3_length: 13; j_call: TRBJ1-2
cdr3_nt: TGTGCCAGCAGTTTTAGGGACAGCACATACGAGCAGTACTTC; cdr3_aa: CASSFRDSTYEQYF; clone_size: NA; v_call: TRBV27; d_call: TRBD1; cdr3_length: 14; j_call: TRBJ2-7
cdr3_nt: TGTGCCAGCAGCGGGGAGATCGGCGCTCAAGGTGAGCAGTTCTTC; cdr3_aa: CASSGEIGAQGEQFF; clone_size: NA; v_call: TRBV13; d_call: NA; cdr3_length: 15; j_call: TRBJ2-1
cdr3_nt: TGTGCCAGCAGTGAAGGGGACAGGGACTATGGCTACACCTTC; cdr3_aa: CASSEGDRDYGYTF; clone_size: NA; v_call: TRBV6-1; d_call: TRBD1; cdr3_length: 14; j_call: TRBJ1-2
cdr3_nt: TGCGCCAGCAGCCTCCGAGAGGATACAGGGGCTATGAACACTGAAGCTTTCTTT; cdr3_aa: CASSLREDTGAMNTEAFF; clone_size: NA; v_call: TRBV4-1; d_call: TRBD1; cdr3_length: 18; j_call: TRBJ1-1
cdr3_nt: TGTGCCAGCAGCTTGGGGGGAAGGACAGGGAGGAACACTGAAGCTTTCTTT; cdr3_aa: CASSLGGRTGRNTEAFF; clone_size: NA; v_call: TRBV5-6; d_call: TRBD1; cdr3_length: 17; j_call: TRBJ1-1
cdr3_nt: TGTGCCAGCAGCCTTCACGGAACTAATGAAAAACTGTTTTTT; cdr3_aa: CASSLHGTNEKLFF; clone_size: NA; v_call: TRBV9; d_call: NA; cdr3_length: 14; j_call: TRBJ1-4
cdr3_nt: TGCGCCAGCAGCCTTCTTGGAGTCAACAATGAGCAGTTCTTC; cdr3_aa: CASSLLGVNNEQFF; clone_size: NA; v_call: TRBV4-1; d_call: NA; cdr3_length: 14; j_call: TRBJ2-1